One TCR beta chain is described in this entry. Its antigen is unknown. The sample originates from a study of shared clonotypes between healthy human individuals. Study results and limitations: Sorted-subset sequencing, rarefaction showed, was incomplete despite large depth.

Running of the assay took place at deep level. TCRdb's copy holds only in-frame clones and misses some; the assay was immunoSEQ multiplex PCR. The data show roughly 2.5 million clones, around nine tenths seen once. Splitting the CD4+ cells yielded a CD45RA+ naive subset and a CD45RA-negative memory subset. The V gene's germline CDR1 is MNHEY and CDR2 SMNVEV (reference sequence). Trimming at V came to 4 bases and at J to 4 bases, leaving 13 bases not matched to a gene. This CDR3 is built from 17 residues. Sequencing used naive CD4+ T cells sorted from blood. Subset given: CD45RA+ positively selected. This chain joins TRBV27 and TRBJ2-7, with 10 nucleotides matching TRBD1. The TCR sequence derives from a man aged 18 to 30 in good health. The CDR3 reads CASSSPLAGQGKYEQYF. In DNA form, the CDR3 reads TGTGCCAGCAGTTCCCCTCTGGCGGGACAGGGGAAATACGAGCAGTACTTC.